The 10 T cell receptor beta chains in this list originate from one sample, sequenced in a study of blood T cells in healthy people across ages. The authors ran a second PCR of about 6 to 11 cycles using a sample-barcoded 5' primer and a J-beta primer mix. TCRdb recomputed calls from the 5' RACE reads with MiXCR, one row per CDR3 protein. The sample has some 1.5 million distinct CDR3 sequences, under 30% seen once. The specimen sequenced was blood. The receptor source for this set is a woman aged 25 to 45 in good health.

Points on this clonotype: This sequence may be a read error, since a much larger clone differs from it by one base. The V gene is TRBV10-3, the J gene TRBJ1-3; D gene ambiguous. Germline CDR1 and CDR2: ENHRY and SYGVKD. V dropped 4 bases and J dropped 2 bases, with 9 bases sitting between them. The CDR3 runs to 14 residues. DNA for the CDR3: TGTGCCATCAGTGCTGAGTCCCCTGGAAACACCATATATTTT. Translated: CAISAESPGNTIYF.

This clonotype was recorded a few times. V usage is TRBV29-1 and J usage is TRBJ2-7, with a weak D call TRBD1 (5 bases). The CDR3 totals 12 residues. Germline-derived CDR1 and CDR2 are SQVTM and ANQGSEA. Trimming removed 3 bases at V and 6 bases at J, with 12 bases between. CDR3 region: CSVETDRVEQYF. The CDR3 nucleotides are TGCAGCGTTGAGACAGACCGGGTCGAGCAGTACTTC.

The chain is built from TRBV28 and TRBJ1-2; no clear D gene. Between the trimmed V and J ends, which lost 5 bases and 4 bases, there was a span of 11 bases. Germline V lookup: CDR1 MDHEN, CDR2 SYDVKM. This CDR3 has 13 residues. CDR3 residues: CASSPPLAYGYTF. CDR3 DNA sequence: TGTGCCAGCAGTCCCCCCTTAGCCTATGGCTACACCTTC.

The rearrangement links TRBV6-1 to TRBJ2-1; 10 bases line up with TRBD2. Germline loops: CDR1 MNHNS, CDR2 SASEGT. The CDR3 sequence is 17 residues long. The junction had 11 bases not matched to a gene; V was cut back by 4 bases and J by 5 bases. The CDR3 DNA sequence: TGTGCCAGCAGTGCCTTTGTAAGCGGGAGGGTTCACAATGAGCAGTTCTTC. Amino acids: CASSAFVSGRVHNEQFF.

In regard to this clonotype: At one end the junction does not follow the germline gene, possibly because of a read error. The V and J genes are TRBV5-1 and TRBJ2-3, with a possible D match to TRBD2 (5 bases). The CDR3 length is 14 residues. Per the germline V gene, CDR1 is SGHRS and CDR2 is YFSETQ. The CDR3: CTSSLERITDTQYF. The CDR3, as DNA: TGCACCAGCAGCTTGGAGCGGATCACAGATACGCAGTATTTT.

The chain couples TRBV12-3 or TRBV12-4 to TRBJ2-4; 7 bases match TRBD1. With 6 bases clipped from V and 0 bases from J, the junction kept 8 bases outside the gene matches. This CDR3 is 16 amino acids long. The CDR3 DNA reads TGTGCCAGCAGCATACAGGGGAATCTAGCCAAAAACATTCAGTACTTC. Translating it yields CASSIQGNLAKNIQYF.

The chain recombines TRBV6-5 with TRBJ1-4, with TRBD1 as a possible D gene (6 bases). In germline, CDR1 is MNHEY, CDR2 SVGAGI. The V gene lost 5 bases and the J gene lost 5 bases, with 9 bases spanning the gap. This CDR3 comprises 13 residues. The CDR3 spells CASSRTENEKLFF. The DNA of the CDR3 is TGTGCCAGCAGTAGGACAGAGAATGAAAAACTGTTTTTT.

The chain is built from TRBV6-5 and TRBJ1-2; no clear D gene. Germline V gene data show CDR1 as MNHEY and CDR2 as SVGAGI. The CDR3 has 14 residues. V was trimmed by 3 bases and J by 7 bases, leaving 15 bases between them. CDR3 in DNA: TGTGCCAGCAGTTATAGGGCCAGTGTGAGTGGCTACACCTTC. Residues: CASSYRASVSGYTF.

The rearrangement uses TRBV7-9 and TRBJ1-1; TRBD1 aligns across 8 bases. Germline CDR1 SEHNR, CDR2 FQNEAQ (reference sequence). J was trimmed by 5 bases and V by 4 bases; bases with no gene match: 18. CDR3 length: 18 amino acids. The CDR3 reads CASSSSGGARFSVTEAFF. Written as DNA, the CDR3 is TGTGCCAGCAGCTCCTCAGGGGGCGCTCGGTTCAGTGTGACTGAAGCTTTCTTT.

The rearrangement joins TRBV2 to TRBJ2-2; 8 bases are shared with TRBD1. The CDR3 length is 15 residues. V lost 4 bases and J lost 4; bases outside the gene matches: 5. CDR1 SNHLY and CDR2 FYNNEI come from the germline V gene. The CDR3 sequence is CASSARGRTTGELFF. The CDR3 DNA follows: TGTGCCAGCAGTGCCAGGGGGCGGACCACCGGGGAGCTGTTTTTT.